This T cell receptor (beta chain) was captured by sequencing in a study of T-cell reconstitution after alpha-beta-depleted transplantation in children. This clonotype was observed many times. A TCRbeta library incorporating unique molecular identifiers was prepared. MiXCR was run by TCRdb on the PCR reads, yielding one entry per CDR3 protein. This sample has 300,000 to 400,000 distinct CDR3 sequences; roughly 13% occur once, and the top ten carry 3.5% to 4.5%. Material: PBMCs, obtained from the stem cell graft. This clonotype was sampled from a human donor who donated a stem cell graft to a child with Fanconi anemia.

The CDR3 protein is CASSQNLRDTQYF. The CDR3 bases are TGCGCCAGCAGCCAAAATTTGAGGGATACGCAGTATTTT. The genes are TRBV4-3 and TRBJ2-3; unclear D gene. Per the germline V gene, CDR1 is LGHNA and CDR2 is YSLEER. Trimming pared 2 bases from V and 6 bases from J, leaving 9 bases between. This CDR3 has 13 amino acids.